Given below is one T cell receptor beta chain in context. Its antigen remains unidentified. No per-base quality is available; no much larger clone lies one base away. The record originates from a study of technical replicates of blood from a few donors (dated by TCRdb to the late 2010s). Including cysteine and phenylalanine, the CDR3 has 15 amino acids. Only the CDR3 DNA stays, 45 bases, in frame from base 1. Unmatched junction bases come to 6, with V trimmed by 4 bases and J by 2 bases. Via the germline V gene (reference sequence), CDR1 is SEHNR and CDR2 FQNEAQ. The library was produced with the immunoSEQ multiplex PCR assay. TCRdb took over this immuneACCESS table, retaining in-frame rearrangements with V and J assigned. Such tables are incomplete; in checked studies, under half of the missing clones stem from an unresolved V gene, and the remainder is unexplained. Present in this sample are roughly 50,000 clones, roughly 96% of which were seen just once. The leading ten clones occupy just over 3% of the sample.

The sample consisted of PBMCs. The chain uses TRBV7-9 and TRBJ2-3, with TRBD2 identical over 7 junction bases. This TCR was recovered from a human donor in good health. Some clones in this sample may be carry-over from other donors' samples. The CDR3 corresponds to CASSSLLAATDTQYF. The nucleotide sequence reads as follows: TGTGCCAGCAGCTCCCTCCTAGCGGCCACAGATACGCAGTATTTT.